This entry lists 27 T cell receptor beta chains sequenced from one sample in a study of monozygotic twins with inflammatory bowel disease. One entry per CDR3 protein, without DNA, is what TCRdb gives after re-calling the 5' RACE reads. The sample table includes about 450,000 distinct CDR3 sequences. The sequenced sample consisted of blood. The receptors come from a human donor with ulcerative colitis or Crohn's disease, or a healthy co-twin of an affected twin (not recorded which).

V and J are TRBV9 and TRBJ2-2; the D call of TRBD1 rests on TCRdb alone, since no DNA is present to check it. The CDR3 extends over 16 amino acids. Germline loops: CDR1 SGDLS, CDR2 YYNGEE. The CDR3 here is CASSMTGGPNTGELFF.

This sequence joins TRBV19 and TRBJ2-6; TCRdb picks TRBD1, but there is no DNA to check that call. The germline gives CDR1 LNHDA, CDR2 SQIVND (reference sequence). This CDR3 has 17 residues. CDR3 in amino acids: CASSPGTAPSGANVLTF.

The rearrangement joins TRBV25-1 to TRBJ1-2; TCRdb indicates TRBD1, and absent DNA this call remains unverified. Germline V gene sequence: CDR1 MGHDK, CDR2 SYGVNS. This CDR3 has 13 amino acids. CDR3 in amino acids: CASSGTGLYGYTF.

The chain is built from TRBV5-1 and TRBJ2-1; lacking DNA, the TRBD2 call made by TCRdb goes unchecked. CDR3 length: 16 amino acids. Germline CDR1 and CDR2: SGHRS and YFSETQ. The CDR3 reads CASSPESGGPSNEQFF.

The chain uses TRBV3-1 and TRBJ2-7; TCRdb selects TRBD1, and the lack of DNA leaves this call unchecked. CDR1 is LGHDT and CDR2 is YNNKEL in the germline V gene (reference sequence). This CDR3 contains 16 residues. The chain's CDR3 is CASSQGFGASSYEQYF.

The chain's CDR3 is CASSQGVVFYEQYF. The chain employs TRBV18 and TRBJ2-7; TCRdb's assignment of TRBD2 cannot be checked, as there is no DNA. CDR1 is KGHSH, CDR2 LQKENI, per germline. The CDR3 spans 14 residues.

J is TRBJ2-1 and V is TRBV5-1; TCRdb lists TRBD2, though no DNA is available to test this call. The CDR3 covers 17 residues. Germline V gene lookup returns CDR1 SGHRS and CDR2 YFSETQ. The CDR3 protein is CASSSTSGGSSYNEQFF. The complete variable domain, with remaining parts taken from reference TRBV5-1 and TRBJ2-1, reads KAGVTQTPRYLIKTRGQQVTLSCSPISGHRSVSWYQQTPGQGLQFLFEYFSETQRNKGNFPGRFSGRQFSNSRSEMNVSTLELGDSALYLCASSSTSGGSSYNEQFFGPGTRLTVL.

CDR3 residues: CSARDRKGTNSYEQYF. This chain links TRBV20-1 with TRBJ2-7; the TRBD1 assignment by TCRdb is unverifiable without DNA. Germline V gene lookup returns CDR1 DFQATT and CDR2 SNEGSKA (reference sequence). The CDR3 is made up of 16 amino acids.

The chain links TRBV20-1 to TRBJ1-2; with no DNA, the TCRdb D assignment of TRBD1 cannot be verified. The CDR3 totals 14 residues. In germline, CDR1 is DFQATT, CDR2 SNEGSKA (reference sequence). This chain's CDR3 is CSALIRESLYGYTF.

This chain joins TRBV3-1 and TRBJ1-2; the TCRdb D gene call, TRBD1, has no DNA to confirm it. This CDR3 has 13 amino acids. Germline V CDR1 and CDR2: LGHDT, YNNKEL (reference sequence). The CDR3 protein is CASSQERGYGYTF. The full variable domain, its missing parts supplied by reference TRBV3-1 and TRBJ1-2, is DTAVSQTPKYLVTQMGNDKSIKCEQNLGHDTMYWYKQDSKKFLKIMFSYNNKELIINETVPNRFSPKSPDKAHLNLHINSLELGDSAVYFCASSQERGYGYTFGSGTRLTVV.

The gene calls are TRBV20-1 and TRBJ1-5. From germline, CDR1 is DFQATT and CDR2 SNEGSKA (reference sequence). The CDR3 runs 15 residues. The CDR3 sequence: CSARQVGPANQPQHF.

The chain has TRBV7-2 and TRBJ1-6; TCRdb returns TRBD1, unconfirmable since there is no DNA. The CDR3 consists of 15 residues. Germline V gene lookup returns CDR1 SGHTA and CDR2 FQGNSA. This chain's CDR3 is CASSLEQGNNSPLHF.

The gene calls are TRBV5-1 and TRBJ1-4. The CDR3 is 15 amino acids. Germline CDR1 is SGHRS and CDR2 is YFSETQ. CDR3 loop: CASSLAEATNEKLFF.

The J gene is TRBJ1-2, the V gene TRBV20-1; no DNA is available, so the TRBD1 call from TCRdb remains unchecked. The CDR3 loop spans 14 amino acids. CDR1 is DFQATT, CDR2 SNEGSKA, per germline (reference sequence). The CDR3 loop is CSARRDRDPYGYTF.

The genes are TRBV5-5 and TRBJ1-1. The CDR3 loop spans 14 amino acids. Germline lookup yields CDR1 SGHKS and CDR2 YYEKEE (reference sequence). This CDR3 reads CASSFARMNTEAFF. The full variable domain, completed using reference TRBV5-5 and TRBJ1-1, is DAGVTQSPTHLIKTRGQQVTLRCSPISGHKSVSWYQQVLGQGPQFIFQYYEKEERGRGNFPDRFSARQFPNYSSELNVNALLLGDSALYLCASSFARMNTEAFFGQGTRLTVV.

The chain couples TRBV6-1 to TRBJ2-1; TCRdb picks TRBD2, but there is no DNA to check that call. The CDR3 covers 17 residues. The germline CDR1 and CDR2 sequences are MNHNS and SASEGT. CDR3 region: CASGRLAGIYGGNEQFF.

The chain joins TRBV24-1 to TRBJ2-3; the D call of TRBD1 rests on TCRdb alone, since no DNA is present to check it. Per germline, CDR1 KGHDR and CDR2 SFDVKD. CDR3 size: 14 residues. CDR3 in amino acids: CATSPASSTDTQYF.

CDR3 protein: CSVKGSLYEQYF. The chain employs TRBV29-1 and TRBJ2-7. Germline V gene lookup returns CDR1 SQVTM and CDR2 ANQGSEA. The CDR3 sequence is 12 residues long.

V and J are TRBV7-9 and TRBJ1-1. In germline, CDR1 is SEHNR, CDR2 FQNEAQ (reference sequence). This CDR3 has 15 amino acids. The CDR3 sequence: CASSLGAAMNTEAFF.

The chain employs TRBV23-1 and TRBJ2-2; TCRdb's D call, TRBD1, is unchecked because there is no DNA. TRBV23-1 is an open reading frame whose function is uncertain. The CDR3 sequence is 17 residues long. This CDR3 reads CASSHPGTGSNTGELFF.

The chain carries TRBV7-3 and TRBJ1-2; TCRdb reports TRBD1, a call that lacks DNA to check it against. CDR3 size: 13 residues. The germline V gene encodes CDR1 SGHTA and CDR2 FQGTGA. This CDR3 is CASARDGFGGYTF.

The gene calls are TRBV3-1 and TRBJ1-5; TCRdb reports TRBD1, a call that lacks DNA to check it against. This CDR3 has 15 residues. Germline values: CDR1 LGHDT, CDR2 YNNKEL (reference sequence). The CDR3 reads CASSQGRQGDQPQHF. The full variable domain, completed using reference TRBV3-1 and TRBJ1-5, is DTAVSQTPKYLVTQMGNDKSIKCEQNLGHDTMYWYKQDSKKFLKIMFSYNNKELIINETVPNRFSPKSPDKAHLNLHINSLELGDSAVYFCASSQGRQGDQPQHFGDGTRLSIL.

The CDR3 region is CASTSGTSGNARTDTQYF. The chain links TRBV11-1 to TRBJ2-3; the TCRdb D gene call, TRBD2, has no DNA to confirm it. CDR1 is SGHAT and CDR2 is FQDESV in the germline V gene (reference sequence). The CDR3 sequence is 18 residues long.

The chain recombines TRBV5-1 with TRBJ1-1; the D call from TCRdb, TRBD1, cannot be confirmed without DNA. The germline CDR1 and CDR2 sequences are SGHRS and YFSETQ. The length of the CDR3 is 17 residues. CDR3 sequence reads: CASSLVIGTELNTEAFF.

The J gene is TRBJ2-3, the V gene TRBV28. CDR1 and CDR2 from the germline V gene are MDHEN and SYDVKM. The CDR3 consists of 14 residues. The CDR3 is CASSSGPPTDTQYF.

The V and J genes are TRBV6-1 and TRBJ2-7; no DNA is available, so the TRBD2 call from TCRdb remains unchecked. CDR3 length: 14 amino acids. Germline CDR1 MNHNS, CDR2 SASEGT. The CDR3 loop reads CASSSLTISYEQYF.

V usage is TRBV12-3 or TRBV12-4 and J usage is TRBJ2-1; TCRdb reports TRBD1, a call that lacks DNA to check it against. The CDR3 has 16 residues. CDR3 region: CASSSRTATNYNEQFF.